The following is a T cell receptor (beta chain) sequence with its context. The sample belongs to a study of blood T cell repertoires in COVID-19. At the level of the study: Acute and convalescent COVID-19 samples came from the United States, Italy and Spain.

There are 14 residues in the CDR3. V was clipped by 0 bases and J by 7 bases; unmatched bases: 3. Germline lookup yields CDR1 GTSNPN and CDR2 SVGIG (reference sequence). Sequenced by immunoSEQ multiplex PCR; TCRdb stores in-frame clones only, minus some. The data show about 200,000 clones, about 83% seen once. The sequence was obtained from a woman in her thirties who had been exposed to COVID-19. This rearrangement joins TRBV30 to TRBJ1-2; 12 nucleotides align to TRBD1. Sample: PBMCs or T cells enriched from blood (not recorded which). DNA of the CDR3: TGTGCCTGGAGTGTGGGGGGACAGGGGGCTGGCTACACCTTC. This sequence encodes CAWSVGGQGAGYTF.